These 16 T cell receptor beta chains came from one sample sequenced in a study of control samples from healthy donors and cancer patients. Produced via immunoSEQ multiplex PCR; TCRdb's table is partial and in-frame only. The data show 100,000 to 150,000 clones, with more than 90% seen just once and less than 6% held by the top ten. Sequencing was carried out using blood. The receptors shown here come from a man between 18 and 35 years old in good health.

The gene calls are TRBV6-4 and TRBJ2-5; weak D call: TRBD1 (7 bases). Germline V gene data show CDR1 as MRHNA and CDR2 as SNTAGT. This CDR3 is 14 amino acids long. Trimming stripped 2 bases from V and 7 bases from J, with 14 bases between. The CDR3 bases are TGTGCCAGCAGTGACGGGACAGAGGGAGGGACCCAGTACTTC. Encoded protein: CASSDGTEGGTQYF.

V and J are TRBV4-2 and TRBJ2-7; D gene uncertain. The V end was cut by 9 bases, the J end by 1 base, with 4 bases between. The CDR3 spans 10 residues. Germline CDR1 reads LGHNA; CDR2 reads YNFKEQ. The CDR3 here is CARPSYEQYF. The CDR3 DNA follows: TGTGCCAGACCATCCTACGAGCAGTACTTC.

This chain links TRBV6-5 with TRBJ1-4, with a tentative D call TRBD1 (5 bases). V was cut by 2 bases and J by 10 bases, with 14 bases left in between. The germline V gene encodes CDR1 MNHEY and CDR2 SVGAGI. The CDR3 has 14 residues. The CDR3 is CASSYGTAGGKLFF. CDR3 nucleotides: TGTGCCAGCAGTTACGGGACGGCGGGGGGAAAACTGTTTTTT.

The rearrangement links TRBV19 to TRBJ1-3; D is possibly TRBD1 (6 bases). This CDR3 has 15 amino acids. The germline V gene has CDR1 LNHDA and CDR2 SQIVND (reference sequence). V lost 8 bases, J lost 0 bases, and 14 bases lay in between. DNA of the CDR3: TGTGCCAGTCGGGGGGCCTTAAGCTCTGGAAACACCATATATTTT. Protein: CASRGALSSGNTIYF.

This chain uses TRBV28 with TRBJ1-1; D remains unclear. The CDR3 totals 11 residues. Between the trimmed V and J ends, which lost 3 bases and 10 bases, there was a span of 9 bases. The germline V gene has CDR1 MDHEN and CDR2 SYDVKM. The CDR3 DNA sequence: TGTGCCAGCAGTTTTAACCAGGTAGCTTTCTTT. It encodes CASSFNQVAFF. Together with reference TRBV28 and TRBJ1-1, the CDR3 gives the full variable domain: DVKVTQSSRYLVKRTGEKVFLECVQDMDHENMFWYRQDPGLGLRLIYFSYDVKMKEKGDIPEGYSVSREKKERFSLILESASTNQTSMYLCASSFNQVAFFGQGTRLTVV.

The rearrangement uses TRBV5-1 and TRBJ2-2; D might be TRBD1 or TRBD2, each matching 5 bases. Germline V CDR1 and CDR2: SGHRS, YFSETQ. The CDR3 contains 14 residues. The CDR3 nucleotides are TGCGCGAGCGGTAGGGGAGCGAACACCGGGGAGCTGTTTTTT. Translation: CASGRGANTGELFF.

The chain recombines TRBV6-6 with TRBJ1-3, with D unresolved. In germline, CDR1 is MNHNY, CDR2 SVGAGI (reference sequence). Trimming took 7 bases from V and 2 from J, leaving 0 bases between them. The CDR3 runs 10 residues. CDR3 residues: CASTGNTIYF. The CDR3 nucleotides read TGTGCCAGCACTGGAAACACCATATATTTT.

V and J are TRBV15 and TRBJ1-2; possibly TRBD1 for D (6 bases). The CDR3 is made up of 17 amino acids. Trimming took off 0 bases at V and 5 bases at J, with 19 bases between the two ends. CDR1 and CDR2 (germline): LNHNV, YYDKDF (reference sequence). The CDR3 nucleotides read TGTGCCACCAGCAGAGACTCTTCTCTCAGGGGAAGGTATGGCTACACCTTC. This gives the protein CATSRDSSLRGRYGYTF.

The chain recombines TRBV5-6 with TRBJ1-5; D gene uncertain. The V and J ends lost 0 bases and 7 bases respectively, with 14 bases between them. The CDR3 is 15 amino acids. Germline V lookup: CDR1 SGHDT, CDR2 YYEEEE. CDR3 DNA sequence: TGTGCCAGCAGCTTGGGTCGCCGAGTTGGGCAGCCCCAGCATTTT. This encodes CASSLGRRVGQPQHF.

In the case of this clone: The sample has other DNA sequences that encode this CDR3 too. The chain has TRBV11-2 and TRBJ2-5; 7 bases agree with TRBD2. The CDR3 extends over 16 amino acids. With 6 bases clipped from V and 2 bases from J, the junction kept 12 bases outside the gene matches. CDR1 SGHAT and CDR2 FQNNGV come from the germline V gene. The CDR3 region has the DNA TGTGCCAGCAGAGCGGGACCGGGACTGAAACAAGAGACCCAGTACTTC. Residues: CASRAGPGLKQETQYF.

The rearrangement uses TRBV18 and TRBJ1-6; D may be TRBD1 (5 bases). This CDR3 region has 15 residues. CDR1 KGHSH and CDR2 LQKENI come from the germline V gene. Trimming left V 3 bases short and J 6 bases short, with 12 bases between. The CDR3: CASSPTAAINSPLHF. The CDR3 DNA is TGTGCCAGCTCACCGACAGCGGCCATTAATTCACCCCTCCACTTT.

V and J are TRBV27 and TRBJ1-5; perhaps TRBD1 as D (6 bases). The CDR3 consists of 13 residues. V was cut by 6 bases and J by 3 bases, with 9 bases left in between. Germline CDR1 MNHEY, CDR2 SMNVEV (reference sequence). The CDR3 DNA reads TGTGCCAGCAGCCACAGGGCCAATCAGCCCCAGCATTTT. It codes for CASSHRANQPQHF.

The gene calls are TRBV10-2 and TRBJ2-3; the match to TRBD2 covers 9 bases. The V gene's germline CDR1 is WSHSY and CDR2 SAAADI. This CDR3 spans 16 amino acids. The junction had 7 bases not matched to a gene; V was cut back by 3 bases and J by 3 bases. The CDR3 region is CASSDLAGSSTDTQYF. CDR3 nucleotide sequence: TGCGCCAGCAGTGATCTAGCGGGGAGTAGTACAGATACGCAGTATTTT.

This chain uses TRBV5-1 with TRBJ2-2, with TRBD2 matching 13 bases. The V gene end was trimmed by 0 bases and the J gene end by 6 bases; junction bases not matched to a gene: 5. This CDR3 is 17 amino acids long. Germline CDR1 and CDR2: SGHRS and YFSETQ. Here the CDR3 reads CASSLEAGLAGSGELFF. The CDR3 DNA reads as TGCGCCAGCAGCTTGGAAGCGGGACTAGCGGGGTCCGGGGAGCTGTTTTTT.

The rearrangement links TRBV19 to TRBJ2-1, with 10 positions matching TRBD2. This CDR3 is built from 17 residues. The germline V gene has CDR1 LNHDA and CDR2 SQIVND (reference sequence). Trimming took 3 bases from V and 5 from J; bases not matched to a gene: 10. The CDR3, as DNA: TGTGCCAGTAGTATCGCGGGACAGCGGGGGGGCAACAATGAGCAGTTCTTC. Amino acid sequence: CASSIAGQRGGNNEQFF.

CDR3 loop: CASSQHLPGLAGDSYEQYF. In DNA form, the CDR3 reads TGTGCCAGCAGCCAACACCTCCCTGGACTAGCGGGGGACTCCTACGAGCAGTACTTC. The chain uses TRBV3-1 (or the pseudogene TRBV3-2) and TRBJ2-7, with 13 nucleotides matching TRBD2. After removal of 2 bases from V and 0 bases from J, the junction contained 10 bases not matched to a gene. Per the germline V gene, CDR1 is LGHDT and CDR2 is YNNKEL (reference sequence). The CDR3 runs 19 residues.